The clone carrying this T cell receptor (beta chain) is deemed medium-sized. TCRdb's table, derived via immunoSEQ multiplex PCR, lists solely in-frame clones and lacks some. Found here are under 40,000 clones, roughly 80% of them singletons; the top ten hold around 13%. V lost 8 bases and J 3 bases, leaving 13 bases between the germline ends. Looked up from germline, CDR1 is LNHDA and CDR2 is SQIVND (reference sequence). The CDR3 contains 13 residues. The sample belongs to a study of OX40 agonist ivuxolimab in advanced cancers. For the study at large: Enrolled patients in dose escalation had cancers that were hepatocellular carcinoma, melanoma, renal cell or head and neck cancer.

The input for sequencing was CD4+ or CD8+ T cells sorted from blood, taken in a trial of the OX40 agonist ivuxolimab. This clonotype was sampled from an adult with an advanced solid tumor such as melanoma, head and neck, liver or kidney cancer. This chain uses TRBV19 with TRBJ1-1, with D perhaps TRBD1 (6 bases). As DNA, the CDR3 is TGTGCCAGTGCCGGACAGTTTCACACTGAAGCTTTCTTT. Protein product: CASAGQFHTEAFF.